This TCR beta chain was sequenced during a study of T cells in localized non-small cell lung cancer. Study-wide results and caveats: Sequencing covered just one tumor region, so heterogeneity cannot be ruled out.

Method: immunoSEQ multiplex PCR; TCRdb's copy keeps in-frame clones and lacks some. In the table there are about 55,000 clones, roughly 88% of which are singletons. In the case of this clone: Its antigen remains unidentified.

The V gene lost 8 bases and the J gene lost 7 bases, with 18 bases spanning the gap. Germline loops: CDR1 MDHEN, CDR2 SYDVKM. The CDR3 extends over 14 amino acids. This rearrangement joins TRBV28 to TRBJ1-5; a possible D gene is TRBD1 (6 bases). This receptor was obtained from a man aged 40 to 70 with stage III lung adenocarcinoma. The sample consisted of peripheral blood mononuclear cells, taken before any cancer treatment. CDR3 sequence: CASYTTGLSQPQHF. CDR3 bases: TGTGCCAGCTATACGACAGGTTTAAGCCAGCCCCAGCATTTT. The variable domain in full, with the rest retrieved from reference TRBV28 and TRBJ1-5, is DVKVTQSSRYLVKRTGEKVFLECVQDMDHENMFWYRQDPGLGLRLIYFSYDVKMKEKGDIPEGYSVSREKKERFSLILESASTNQTSMYLCASYTTGLSQPQHFGDGTRLSIL.